The T cell receptor beta chain under discussion was sequenced for a study of OX40 agonist ivuxolimab in advanced cancers. Assay: immunoSEQ multiplex PCR; the TCRdb copy retains only in-frame clones and omits some. Found here are 30,000 to 35,000 clones, approximately 79% of them singletons; the top ten hold 13% to 15%. Germline-derived CDR1 and CDR2 are LGHNA and YNFKEQ. The CDR3 length is 14 residues. With 5 bases clipped from V and 4 bases from J, the junction kept 4 bases outside the gene matches. The V and J genes are TRBV4-2 and TRBJ2-7; 11 bases are a match to TRBD1. The TCR originated in an adult with an advanced solid tumor such as melanoma, head and neck, liver or kidney cancer. The sample was CD4+ or CD8+ T cells sorted from blood, taken in a trial of the OX40 agonist ivuxolimab. This chain's CDR3 is CASSAGTGGYEQYF. In nucleotides, the CDR3 is TGTGCCAGCAGCGCCGGGACAGGGGGATACGAGCAGTACTTC.